This TCR beta chain stems from a study of shared clonotypes between healthy human individuals (dated by TCRdb to 2018 to 2020). In the study overall: Three men and a couple of women, aged 18 to 49 years, made up the cohort. For each donor, three plates each were used for CD4 naive and CD4 memory, two plates were used for CD8 naive, and one plate was used for CD8 memory. The study deeply sequenced blood TCR repertoires of about 5 healthy adults to estimate repertoire size and the extent of clonotype sharing between individuals. To increase sequencing depth and limit assay-specific biases, TCR repertoire library preparation and sequencing were carried out by different laboratories using diverse techniques. Leukapheresis yielded between about 0.85 and 10 billion PBMCs per donor. Study-level results and caveats: Even with the large sequencing depth, rarefaction of the sorted-subset datasets indicated that sequencing was incomplete. The genetic and exposure-history diversity represented was limited by the small number of donors. Only blood was sampled, and tissue TCR repertoires likely differ from those in blood. Sharing across a few donors was observed for 4.5% to 6.5% of naive CD4, over 3% of naive CD8, over 2% of memory CD4, and approximately 0.41% of memory CD8 clonotypes. Compared with non-shared clonotypes, the clonotypes found in all four sorted-subset donors had higher generation probabilities. Larger estimated clonotype richness was generally found for naive subsets than for memory subsets. Based on pairwise subsampling, the degree of clonotype sharing among donors was expected to be affected by sequencing depth.

CD8 naive samples were obtained by positive selection for CCR7 among CD45RO-negative cells, yielding a CD45RA+CCR7+ population from which TemRA cells were excluded. The donors were healthy, HIV-negative adults who had no recently reported acute infections or vaccinations. Every donor was a Caucasian adult residing in Nashville, Tennessee, USA. Blood was collected by leukapheresis, and PBMCs were isolated by Ficoll-Histopaque density gradient centrifugation and then cryopreserved in liquid nitrogen vapor phase. Analytical flow cytometry was used to check the purity and quantity of every magnetically sorted T cell population. Genomic DNA was isolated from each sorted fraction and quantified by UV absorbance on a Nanodrop 2000c. Spanning cysteine to phenylalanine, the CDR3 consists of 13 amino acids. The retained sequence is limited to the CDR3, 39 bases, with the frame set at the first base. CDR1 MNHEY and CDR2 SMNVEV were looked up in the germline V gene (reference sequence). V lost 6 bases and J lost 6 bases, and the count of bases not matched to a germline gene is 7.

Using the deep immunoSEQ assay, multiplex PCR amplified TCR CDR3 regions from genomic DNA. Genomic DNA extracted from each cell subset was distributed evenly over all wells of several immunoSEQ 96-well plates, and each plate served as one replicate. For sorted subsets, approximately 190 ng genomic DNA, equal to 30,000 or so T cell genomes, was loaded into each replicate PCR. Purified libraries were quantified with a Qubit 3.0 fluorometer, sized on a Bioanalyzer 2100, and re-quantified with the KAPA Library Quantification kit. Every immunoSEQ 96-well plate was sequenced on a separate single-read 150-cycle Illumina NextSeq 550 flow cell. On the study's bioinformatics: Because the immunoSEQ output held only junctional sequences and lacked quality scores, the filtering could not match the filtering applied to full-length reads. To assign V/J genes and CDR3, sequences were annotated against IMGT germline references using PyIR, a Python wrapper for IgBLAST v1.9. Reads were filtered out if the reads had weak V/J assignments (E-value above 1e-6), no CDR3, stop codons, out-of-frame junctions, or ambiguous translated residues. V3J clonotypes were defined by identical inferred V gene, J gene, and CDR3 amino acid sequence. The percentage overlap between two repertoires was calculated by dividing the number of shared unique clonotypes by the size of the smaller repertoire. RTK rarefaction, the Chao1 estimator, and Recon v2.1 estimates of unobserved clonotypes were used to assess repertoire richness. Generation probabilities were computed with OLGA for all TCRbeta clonotypes obtained by the gDNA method from a handful of donors. TCRdb re-hosts the immuneACCESS table, in-frame sequences only. Its copies lack some clones; in the studies checked, an unresolved V gene accounts for under half of them, and the cause for the rest is not known. V and J calls and clone size are copied from that table; D and trimming were computed from the DNA. The sample contains about 680,000 clones, about 90% of them found a single time. 24% of the sample rests with the top ten.

In the case of this clone: There is no known antigen for this receptor. Base qualities were left out, and no much larger clone turns up one base away.

The sequence was collected from a man aged 25 to 45 in good health. The sequence is built from TRBV27 and TRBJ2-7; 8 of the junction bases match TRBD1. Sequencing was carried out using naive CD8+ T cells sorted from blood. According to the study, the label for this sample's cell subset or site signals: CD45RA+CCR7+. The DNA sequence is given as TGTGCCAGCAGGGTGACAGGGGAAGTCGAGCAGTACTTC. The resulting protein is CASRVTGEVEQYF.